This T cell receptor (beta chain) was sequenced during a study of T cell changes during pregnancy in multiple sclerosis. TCRdb's table, derived via immunoSEQ multiplex PCR, lists solely in-frame clones and lacks some. The table includes fewer than 30,000 clones, 85% to 90% detected once. CDR1 is SGDLS, CDR2 YYNGEE, per germline. Losses at the gene ends were 4 bases for V and 8 bases for J; bases not matched to a gene: 12. This CDR3 has 15 amino acids. The input for sequencing was CD8+ T cells from peripheral blood mononuclear cells, taken in the second trimester of pregnancy. This chain links TRBV9 with TRBJ2-1, with TRBD2 identical over 7 bases. The origin of this receptor is a female donor with multiple sclerosis, enrolled in a pregnancy study. The CDR3 sequence is CASSNPRTSLYEQFF. CDR3 nucleotides: TGTGCCAGCAGCAACCCCCGGACTAGTTTATATGAGCAGTTCTTC.